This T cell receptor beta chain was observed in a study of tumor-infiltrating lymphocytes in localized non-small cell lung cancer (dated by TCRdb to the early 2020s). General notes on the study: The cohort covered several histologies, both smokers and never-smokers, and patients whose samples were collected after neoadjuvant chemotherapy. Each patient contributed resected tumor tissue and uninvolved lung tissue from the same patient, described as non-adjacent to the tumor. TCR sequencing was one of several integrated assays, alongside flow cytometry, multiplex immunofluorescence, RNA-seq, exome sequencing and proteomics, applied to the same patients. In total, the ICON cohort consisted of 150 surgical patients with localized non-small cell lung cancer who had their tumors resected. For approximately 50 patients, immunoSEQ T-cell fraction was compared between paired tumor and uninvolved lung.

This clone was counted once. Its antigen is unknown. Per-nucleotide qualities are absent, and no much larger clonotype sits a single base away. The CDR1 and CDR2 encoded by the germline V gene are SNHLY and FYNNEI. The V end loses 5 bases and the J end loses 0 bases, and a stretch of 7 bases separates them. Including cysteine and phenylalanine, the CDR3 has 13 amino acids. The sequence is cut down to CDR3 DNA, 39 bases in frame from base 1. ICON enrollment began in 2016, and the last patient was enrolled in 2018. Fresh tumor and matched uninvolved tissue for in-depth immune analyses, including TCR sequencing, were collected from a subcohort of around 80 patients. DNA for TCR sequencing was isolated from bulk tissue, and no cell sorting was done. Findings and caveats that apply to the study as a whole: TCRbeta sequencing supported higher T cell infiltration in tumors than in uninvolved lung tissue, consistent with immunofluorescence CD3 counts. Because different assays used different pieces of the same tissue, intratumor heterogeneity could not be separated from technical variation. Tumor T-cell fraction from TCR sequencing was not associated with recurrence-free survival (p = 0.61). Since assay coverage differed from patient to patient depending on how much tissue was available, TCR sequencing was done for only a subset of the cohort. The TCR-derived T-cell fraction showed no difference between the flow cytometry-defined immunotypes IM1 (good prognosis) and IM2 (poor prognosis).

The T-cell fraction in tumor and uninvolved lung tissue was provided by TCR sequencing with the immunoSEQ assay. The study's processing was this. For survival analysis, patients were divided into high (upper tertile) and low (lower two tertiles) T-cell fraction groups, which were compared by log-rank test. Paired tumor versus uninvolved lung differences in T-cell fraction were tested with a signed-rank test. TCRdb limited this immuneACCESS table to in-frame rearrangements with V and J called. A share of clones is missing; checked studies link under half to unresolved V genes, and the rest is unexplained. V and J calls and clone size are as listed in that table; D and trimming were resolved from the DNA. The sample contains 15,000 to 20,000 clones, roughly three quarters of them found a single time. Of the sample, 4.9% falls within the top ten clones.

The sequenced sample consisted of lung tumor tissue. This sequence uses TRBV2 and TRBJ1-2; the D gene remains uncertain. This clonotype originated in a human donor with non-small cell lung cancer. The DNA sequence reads TGTGCCAGCAGTAAGGAAGCTAACTATGGCTACACCTTC. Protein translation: CASSKEANYGYTF.